This TCR beta chain was identified in a study of T-cell memory formation after mild COVID-19. Overall study findings and caveats: Clones that contracted from day 15 to 85 were balanced CD4/CD8, while later expanders leaned CD4+.

Libraries for TCRalpha and TCRbeta carried sample barcodes and unique molecular identifiers via 5'RACE. Via MiXCR, TCRdb re-called the 5' RACE reads, giving one row per CDR3 protein. The sample holds approximately 400,000 distinct CDR3 sequences; about 20% are singletons and the top ten take under 25%. V shed 11 bases and J shed 6 bases, with 20 bases lying between them. Germline assignment: CDR1 MNHNS and CDR2 SASEGT. CDR3 length equals 14 residues. With respect to this clonotype: What it binds is unknown.

The sequencing sample was made of PBMCs or a T cell subset sorted from them (not recorded which). The TCR comes from a man aged 18 to 29 who had mild COVID-19 (a few samples of this study predate the infection). Cell type and time point are not known. This sequence joins TRBV6-1 and TRBJ1-5, with D perhaps TRBD1 (6 bases). This chain's CDR3 is CAAEVGGARQPQHF. As DNA, the CDR3 is TGTGCCGCCGAAGTGGGGGGCGCGCGTCAGCCCCAGCATTTT.